Listed below are T cell receptor beta chains from one sample, sequenced in a study of blood T cells in healthy people across ages. A single record per CDR3 protein comes from TCRdb applying MiXCR to the 5' RACE reads. The table has 1.5 million to 1.8 million distinct CDR3 sequences, approximately 39% seen once; the top ten hold 4%. The material sequenced was blood. These receptors were obtained from a young woman in good health. CDR3s include the opening cysteine and the closing phenylalanine or tryptophan. A D gene is named only where the DNA matches it firmly. A clone size is listed for some rows: how often the clone was seen (once, few, many), or a class if it is expanded.

size	J	V	D	CDR3	DNA
NA	TRBJ1-2	TRBV7-2	NA	CASSLNAGVNYGYTF	TGTGCCAGCAGCTTAAATGCAGGGGTGAACTATGGCTACACCTTC
NA	TRBJ2-3	TRBV5-1	TRBD2	CASSLEPPGGVTDTQYF	TGCGCCAGCAGCTTGGAACCGCCGGGGGGAGTCACAGATACGCAGTATTTT
few	TRBJ2-3	TRBV6-5	TRBD2	CASSYLAGVRDTQYF	TGTGCCAGCAGTTATCTAGCGGGGGTTAGAGATACGCAGTATTTT
NA	TRBJ1-1	TRBV19	TRBD1	CASSTPGTGGGTEAFF	TGTGCCAGTAGTACCCCCGGGACAGGGGGAGGCACTGAAGCTTTCTTT
NA	TRBJ2-3	TRBV4-3	TRBD2	CASSQESPSGASADTQYF	TGCGCCAGCAGCCAGGAATCCCCTAGCGGAGCTAGCGCAGATACGCAGTATTTT
few	TRBJ2-1	TRBV6-2/TRBV6-3	TRBD1	CASSDRRDRGDEQFF	TGTGCCAGCAGTGATCGCCGGGACAGGGGCGATGAGCAGTTCTTC
NA	TRBJ2-3	TRBV30	NA	CAWSVVFDTQYF	TGTGCCTGGAGTGTAGTCTTTGATACGCAGTATTTT
many	TRBJ1-4	TRBV15	TRBD1	CATSRDGTGGEKLFF	TGTGCCACCAGCAGAGATGGGACAGGGGGCGAAAAACTGTTTTTT
NA	TRBJ1-5	TRBV2	TRBD1	CASSAGQGGFQPQHF	TGTGCCAGCAGTGCCGGACAGGGGGGTTTTCAGCCCCAGCATTTT
NA	TRBJ2-2	TRBV5-1	NA	CASSSTFTGELFF	TGCGCCAGCAGCTCGACCTTTACCGGGGAGCTGTTTTTT
NA	TRBJ2-1	TRBV12-3/TRBV12-4	NA	CASRGGTALSYNEQFF	TGTGCCAGCAGAGGTGGGACTGCCCTTTCCTACAATGAGCAGTTCTTC
NA	TRBJ2-1	TRBV24-1	TRBD2	CATSATSGSGQFF	TGTGCCACCAGTGCGACTAGCGGGTCTGGGCAGTTCTTC
NA	TRBJ2-3	TRBV15	NA	CATSRPGPQGTDTQYF	TGTGCCACCAGCAGACCCGGACCCCAAGGTACGGATACGCAGTATTTT
few	TRBJ2-7	TRBV4-2	NA	CASSQAVAAASYEQYF	TGTGCCAGCAGCCAAGCGGTAGCAGCGGCCTCCTACGAGCAGTACTTC
NA	TRBJ2-1	TRBV28	TRBD1	CASSSPRDRERSYNEQFF	TGTGCCAGCAGTTCTCCCAGAGACAGGGAGAGGTCCTACAATGAGCAGTTCTTC
NA	TRBJ2-3	TRBV7-8	TRBD2	CASSLKPGLAGADTQYF	TGTGCCAGCAGCTTGAAGCCGGGACTAGCGGGAGCAGATACGCAGTATTTT
NA	TRBJ2-3	TRBV11-2	NA	CASSPWAGAIGTQYF	TGTGCCAGCAGCCCCTGGGCGGGGGCGATCGGTACGCAGTATTTT
many	TRBJ1-2	TRBV4-3	TRBD1	CASSRTGVGYTF	TGCGCCAGCAGCCGGACAGGAGTCGGCTACACCTTC
NA	TRBJ2-1	TRBV28	NA	CASSLIQDSNEQFF	TGTGCCAGCAGTTTAATCCAGGATTCCAATGAGCAGTTCTTC
many	TRBJ2-5	TRBV12-5	NA	CASGLSGAGLGEETQYF	TGTGCTAGTGGTTTGTCGGGGGCAGGACTAGGGGAAGAGACCCAGTACTTC
once	TRBJ1-1	TRBV4-3	NA	CASSQGPGQSLNTEAFF	TGCGCCAGCAGCCAAGGGCCTGGACAGTCACTTAACACTGAAGCTTTCTTT
NA	TRBJ2-2	TRBV6-1	TRBD1	CASSRLQGTGTGELFF	TGTGCCAGCAGTCGCCTACAGGGGACGGGCACCGGGGAGCTGTTTTTT
few	TRBJ2-3	TRBV7-8	TRBD2	CASSQFERGTTDTQYF	TGTGCCAGCAGCCAGTTTGAGCGGGGGACCACAGATACGCAGTATTTT
NA	TRBJ1-1	TRBV7-9	NA	CASSPRDVRLVNTEAFF	TGTGCCAGCAGCCCCCGGGATGTGAGATTAGTGAACACTGAAGCTTTCTTT
many	TRBJ2-3	TRBV12-3/TRBV12-4	TRBD2	CASSPRGAGGEDTQYF	TGTGCCAGCAGCCCCCGTGGGGCGGGGGGCGAAGATACGCAGTATTTT
few	TRBJ2-1	TRBV13	TRBD2	CASSWTGTSYSNEQFF	TGTGCCAGCAGCTGGACCGGGACTAGTTATTCCAATGAGCAGTTCTTC
NA	TRBJ1-2	TRBV10-3	NA	CAISAPETGNYGYTF	TGTGCCATCAGTGCCCCCGAGACCGGTAACTATGGCTACACCTTC
few	TRBJ1-2	TRBV6-2/TRBV6-3	TRBD1	CASRRRTGTHGYTF	TGTGCCAGCAGACGCCGGACAGGGACTCATGGCTACACCTTC
few	TRBJ2-7	TRBV15	NA	CATSRDRVKVYEQYF	TGTGCCACCAGCAGAGATAGGGTTAAGGTCTACGAGCAGTACTTC
NA	TRBJ2-7	TRBV10-3	TRBD2	CAISGASGKSSYEQYF	TGTGCCATCAGTGGGGCTAGCGGGAAGAGCTCCTACGAGCAGTACTTC
NA	TRBJ1-1	TRBV9	NA	CASSVDTGLNTEAFF	TGTGCCAGCAGCGTAGATACAGGCCTGAACACTGAAGCTTTCTTT
NA	TRBJ2-1	TRBV12-3/TRBV12-4	TRBD2	CASSHRGLAGFDSYNEQFF	TGTGCCAGCAGCCACCGGGGACTAGCGGGTTTCGACTCCTACAATGAGCAGTTCTTC
NA	TRBJ2-2	TRBV5-1	NA	CASSPRGSTWELFF	TGCGCCAGCAGCCCGCGAGGCTCTACCTGGGAGCTGTTTTTT
few	TRBJ1-6	TRBV29-1	NA	CSVEPGRDNSPLHF	TGCAGCGTTGAACCCGGCAGGGACAATTCACCCCTCCACTTT
NA	TRBJ2-1	TRBV10-3	NA	CAISESKVNEQFF	TGTGCCATCAGTGAGTCGAAGGTGAATGAGCAGTTCTTC
few	TRBJ1-1	TRBV29-1	NA	CSSDQMNTEAFF	TGCAGCTCAGACCAAATGAACACTGAAGCTTTCTTT
few	TRBJ1-1	TRBV7-3	NA	CASSLKRETEAFF	TGTGCCAGCAGCTTAAAAAGGGAAACTGAAGCTTTCTTT
few	TRBJ2-1	TRBV11-1	NA	CASSQGTYSYNEQFF	TGTGCCAGCAGCCAAGGGACTTACTCCTACAATGAGCAGTTCTTC
NA	TRBJ1-5	TRBV6-6	NA	CASSPGTRTSNQPQHF	TGTGCCAGCAGTCCCGGGACCCGGACGAGCAATCAGCCCCAGCATTTT
NA	TRBJ1-1	TRBV12-3/TRBV12-4	TRBD1	CASSYGTEIRKAFF	TGTGCCAGCAGTTATGGGACAGAGATCCGGAAAGCTTTCTTT
few	TRBJ2-7	TRBV24-1	NA	CATSDGLTYEQYF	TGTGCCACCAGTGACGGACTCACCTACGAGCAGTACTTC
NA	TRBJ1-2	TRBV10-3	NA	CAIRRNYGYTF	TGTGCCATCCGGAGAAACTATGGCTACACCTTC
many	TRBJ2-3	TRBV5-5	NA	CASSLEVDTQYF	TGTGCCAGCAGCTTAGAGGTAGATACGCAGTATTTT
NA	TRBJ2-3	TRBV7-2	NA	CASGLGGGRTDTQYF	TGTGCCAGCGGCTTGGGGGGCGGCCGCACAGATACGCAGTATTTT
few	TRBJ1-1	TRBV12-5	TRBD1	CASVRQGRTEAFF	TGTGCTAGTGTTCGACAGGGACGGACTGAAGCTTTCTTT
NA	TRBJ1-5	TRBV20-1	NA	CSARDSARDNQPQHF	TGCAGTGCTAGAGATAGTGCCAGGGACAATCAGCCCCAGCATTTT
NA	TRBJ2-1	TRBV20-1	NA	CSASGWYNEQFF	TGCAGTGCTAGCGGGTGGTACAATGAGCAGTTCTTC
many	TRBJ2-3	TRBV15	NA	CATSRGMGVTDTQYF	TGTGCCACCAGCAGAGGAATGGGGGTCACAGATACGCAGTATTTT
NA	TRBJ2-7	TRBV7-6	TRBD2	CASSLTTGTRTYEQYF	TGTGCCAGCAGCCTCACCACCGGGACTAGAACCTACGAGCAGTACTTC
NA	TRBJ2-5	TRBV25-1	NA	CASSGSWGAKETQYF	TGTGCCAGCAGCGGCAGTTGGGGGGCCAAAGAGACCCAGTACTTC
few	TRBJ2-3	TRBV20-1	TRBD2	CSARDLRGGPDTQYF	TGCAGTGCTAGAGATTTGCGGGGGGGCCCGGATACGCAGTATTTT
NA	TRBJ2-3	TRBV9	TRBD2	CASSEAAGAATDTQYF	TGTGCCAGCAGCGAGGCAGCGGGGGCCGCTACAGATACGCAGTATTTT
NA	TRBJ1-5	TRBV28	NA	CASSLSANGAPQHF	TGTGCCAGCAGTTTAAGTGCAAATGGTGCGCCCCAGCATTTT
NA	TRBJ1-5	TRBV20-1	TRBD1	CSARAPGQDLDQPQHF	TGCAGTGCTAGAGCACCGGGACAGGATCTAGATCAGCCCCAGCATTTT
few	TRBJ2-3	TRBV7-6	TRBD2	CASSFTSGGALTDTQYF	TGTGCCAGCAGCTTTACTAGCGGGGGGGCCTTGACAGATACGCAGTATTTT